This T cell receptor beta chain was captured by sequencing in a study of cytomegalovirus exposure and HLA in healthy donors (dated by TCRdb to about 2017). In the study overall: According to an earlier analysis of 450 to 650 of the donors, about 179 million T cells yielded some 120 million unique TCR beta sequences and approximately 300 Gb of sequence data. An early release covering more than 500 HLA-typed donors comprised roughly 300 gigabases of sequencing data and approximately 85 million unique TCR sequences. The genetic ancestry cluster associated with self-reported Caucasian donors included 65% to 90% of the 398 genotyped donors. The study was designed to test whether signatures of past pathogen exposure could be identified by cataloging public T cell receptors. The T cell repertoires of 550 to 850 subjects were profiled by immunosequencing and related to cytomegalovirus serostatus. In addition to the first cohort of roughly 670 subjects, a separate validation cohort of around 110 different subjects was used. High-throughput TCR immunosequencing, statistical association of individual TCRs with disease status, and machine learning were combined to predict cytomegalovirus infection status. A later analysis re-examined previously published TCR beta repertoires from just over 650 donors and added high-resolution HLA genotyping to investigate patterns of TCR occurrence. Rather than drawing on any new phenotypic data, the later analysis identified candidate immune exposures from TCR beta sequences and the way those sequences occurred across donors. In an earlier analysis of roughly 600 of the donors, high-throughput TCR beta sequencing was used to judge whether each TCR beta V gene segment behaved as functional or pseudogenic. Donor age, sex, ethnicity and CMV serostatus were compiled together with the repertoire data. A later genetic analysis took genome-wide SNP genotypes for about 65% of the roughly 670 donors and used that subset as a discovery cohort. All discovery cohort repertoires had been generated on a single sequencing platform. HLA typing included class I and class II loci at four-digit resolution. Typing coverage differed by locus: A, B, C, DRB1 and DQB1 were typed in about 629-640 donors, DQA1 in 522, DPA1 in over 600, and DPB1 in 400 to 490. Because of strong linkage in the cohort, roughly five DR-DQ haplotypes were treated as single units for association and clustering. On average, around 230,000 unique TCR beta nucleotide sequences were sequenced per donor among 398 genotyped donors of the cohort, with about 19% of those sequences being non-productive. Points the paper makes about the study in general: Compared with equally common non-associated chains, HLA-associated TCR beta chains in a later analysis were more clonally expanded and had lower generation probabilities. At a false discovery rate of 0.05, a later analysis linked 16,951 TCR beta sequences to specific HLA alleles. Linkage disequilibrium might explain the correlated functional status among segregating V segments, but an unknown experimental factor could not be excluded. In this cohort, only TCR beta chains were sequenced, and detectable features were limited by the absence of alpha or paired-chain data. Some IMGT-functional V segments, including TRBV6-2 and TRBV6-3, could not be told apart with the 87-base-pair reads, so those segments were excluded. It was suggested by the authors that the approach could potentially be generalized to other disease states and immunological phenotypes. The earlier analysis of approximately 560 of the donors excluded roughly 17 rarely observed V segments, including chromosome 9 orphons, because counts were too low. The sequencing pipeline was judged likely to have produced a cluster of highly shared sequence variants as a technical artifact. Most CMV-associated TCR beta chains appeared to be HLA-restricted in a later analysis, and the HLA associations seemed to be driven largely by CMV exposure. The study gave a list of 150 to 200 TCR beta chains associated with cytomegalovirus. CMV serostatus was the only immune exposure information available for the cohort. When HLA alleles, especially DR and DQ, strongly co-occurred, attributing TCR associations to individual alleles was difficult. Three of the identified cytomegalovirus-associated TCR beta chains were confirmed in vitro to be specific for cytomegalovirus antigens. A further reported finding was that TCR beta sequences accurately predicted the HLA-A and HLA-B alleles for most subjects in the first cohort. Most TCR sequences were seen in very few donors, while some public TCRs were found in many individuals. The classifier was reported to diagnose cytomegalovirus status with high specificity and sensitivity in both the original and validation cohorts. In a later analysis, several top co-occurrence clusters were reported to appear linked to parvovirus B19, influenza, CMV and Epstein-Barr virus. Because HLA typing was unavailable for some donors at each locus, only the typed subset was used in association tests. In a later analysis, the rate of TCR association differed among HLA loci, with DRB1 alleles having the most associated TCRs and HLA-C alleles having the fewest. Broadly in line with IMGT annotations, most TCR beta V segments showed up in productive rearrangements about 87% or about 30% of the time in an earlier analysis of several hundred of the donors. According to a later genetic analysis, donors in an Asian-associated ancestry cluster had fewer N-insertions in productive TCRs than the approximately 700-donor mean. An association between a missense DCLRE1C variant and V-gene and J-gene trimming of TCR beta chains was found in a later genetic analysis and replicated in an independent cohort. The presence/absence analyses assumed that sequencing depth was roughly uniform across donors, and that assumption may not be true.

Compared with germline, V lacks 2 bases and J lacks 4 bases; bases without a gene match: 4. The germline V gene (reference sequence) specifies LNHDA as CDR1 and SQIVND as CDR2. The CDR3, cysteine through phenylalanine, is 15 amino acids long. Only the CDR3 DNA is retained, 45 bases long and in frame from the first base. This clone came up a few times. Its antigen is unknown. Per-nucleotide qualities are absent, and no much larger clonotype sits a single base away. The cohort consisted of hundreds of healthy bone marrow donors. All cohort members were sampled while nominally healthy, although unrecorded immune exposures were likely present. The donor tested CMV seronegative, placing the donor among the roughly 400 seronegative members of the cohort. Every donor gave a peripheral blood sample, and the peripheral blood mononuclear cells from that sample were used for TCR beta sequencing. The Qiagen DNeasy Blood Extraction Kit was used to extract genomic DNA from the blood cell samples.

Libraries were constructed by the immunoSEQ multiplex PCR assay. For the multiplex PCR, a mixture combining 60 forward primers for TCR Vbeta segments and 13 reverse primers for TCR Jbeta segments was used. The CDR3 region of rearranged TCR beta genes was amplified from genomic DNA with a multiplex PCR assay. The amplified TCR beta libraries were sequenced on the Illumina HiSeq System as 87-base-pair reads. Per the authors' processing: Across the 670 or so repertoires, a later analysis counted 80 million or so unique TCR beta chains, 9.5 million to 12 million of which were shared by at least two donors. Raw reads were error-corrected and collapsed into unique sequences by a nearest-neighbor algorithm in which closely related sequences were merged to remove PCR and sequencing errors. Alignment of CDR3 sequences to IMGT reference sequences was used to assign V, D and J gene segments. For a sequence to be retained, at least a six-nucleotide match to both a V gene segment and a J gene segment was required. Rearrangements were called productive when the CDR3 lacked stop codons and stayed in frame with V and J; all others were non-productive. Following IMGT convention, CDR3 was defined as the stretch from the second conserved V-encoded cysteine up to the conserved J-encoded phenylalanine. The earlier analysis of about 610 of the donors excluded sequences that lacked an unambiguous match to a single V gene segment. An earlier analysis of fewer than 750 of the donors classified V segments as functional when productive rearrangements were above 56.7% and as segregating when the standard deviation between donors was above 5%. A statistical classification framework was built to diagnose cytomegalovirus status from the catalog of TCR beta chain sequences. In a later analysis, V and J genes were assigned by comparing TCR nucleotide sequences against IMGT/GENE-DB human TR gene sequences. A later analysis assigned CDR3 sequences and most-parsimonious VDJ recombination scenarios with the TCRdist pipeline. In a later analysis, each TCR beta chain was defined by its CDR3 amino acid sequence together with its V-gene family, and reads lacking a unique V-gene family were excluded. As a way to deal with suspected cross-contamination and a sequencing artifact, a later analysis dropped 450 to 700 nucleotide sequences that were highly shared and had low generation probability. For each public chain, a later analysis derived a clonal expansion index from normalized ranks of inferred template counts within each repertoire. In a later analysis, generation probabilities were computed using a VDJ recombination model fitted to out-of-frame rearrangements, and the results were checked against IGoR. Hypergeometric tests were used in a later analysis to score TCR-TCR, TCR-HLA and TCR-CMV co-occurrence, with a repertoire-size bias correction applied to the TCR pairs. In a later analysis, false discovery rates were estimated by permuting HLA or CMV assignments 20 times. In a later analysis, co-occurring TCRs were grouped using DBSCAN, and TCRdist sequence similarity was added for clustering within HLA-allele-positive subsets. For co-occurrence clustering, repertoires with fewer than 30,000 or more than 120,000 public chains were excluded, along with five repertoires with anomalous nucleotide sharing. The source is immuneACCESS, and TCRdb retained only in-frame sequences with V and J called. Part of the clones is not carried over; for the studies checked, unresolved V genes explain less than half of this, and the remainder is unexplained. The V and J calls and clone size come from that table; D and trimming were worked out from the DNA. In all, the sample holds 130,000 to 150,000 clones, and approximately 9% of those were seen once. The top ten clones comprise 1.5% to 2% of the sample.

The chain was built from TRBV19 and TRBJ1-4, and TRBD1 matches 7 of the central bases. The clonotype originates from a male donor in good health and CMV-seronegative. The sample consisted of PBMCs. The DNA sequence is TGTGCCAGTAGTATACGGGACAGCTATAATGAAAAACTGTTTTTT. Translated, it reads CASSIRDSYNEKLFF.